This T cell receptor beta chain was obtained from a study of human T cells and chemical hapten exposure. TCRdb redid the calling of the RACE reads with MiXCR, one entry per CDR3 protein. The repertoire includes around 180,000 distinct CDR3 sequences, about 31% of them detected once, and less than 3.5% sits in the top ten. Stated time point: pre-sensitization, week 0. Treatment reported: therapeutic diphenylcyclopropenone sensitization with weekly scalp DPC. The germline V and J ends were trimmed by 6 bases and 4 bases, with 16 bases remaining between them. The CDR3 consists of 14 residues. The germline V gene encodes CDR1 MNHEY and CDR2 SMNVEV (reference sequence).

This sequence joins TRBV27 and TRBJ2-7; D might be TRBD2 (6 bases). The material sequenced was whole blood, taken in connection with sensitization to the hapten diphenylcyclopropenone (DPC). The TCR originated in a woman aged 25 to 45 with alopecia areata. Some clones in this sample may be carry-over from other donors' samples. CDR3 amino acids: CASRRAGSSYEQYF. The DNA of the CDR3 is TGTGCCAGCAGGCGGGCGGGGTCCAGTTACGAGCAGTACTTC.